This T cell receptor (beta chain) was identified during a study of T cells in Graves' hyperthyroidism and ophthalmopathy. General study results and limits: Most thyroid-expanded clonotypes above 0.001 were also found in blood.

In germline, CDR1 is KGHSH, CDR2 LQKENI. The CDR3 length is 15 residues. V lost 6 bases to trimming and J lost 5 bases; unmatched junction nucleotides: 6. In its sample, this clonotype was seen a few times. The antigen is unknown. TCR beta CDR3 region amplification was performed from RNA transcripts. HTBI primers were the set used in a first-round RT-PCR of the TCR CDR3. MiXCR, applied by TCRdb to the multiplex PCR reads, yields one record per CDR3 protein. The repertoire holds around 340,000 distinct CDR3 sequences, with approximately 15% as singletons. Criteria for exclusion of patients were uncontrolled infection, other autoimmune disease, pregnancy or lactation.

Source material: blood. The genes are TRBV18 and TRBJ2-4; TRBD2 aligns across 11 bases. The receptor's source is a woman younger than 45 with Graves' hyperthyroidism. The CDR3 sequence is CASSELAGVENIQYF. The CDR3 region has the DNA TGTGCCAGCTCGGAACTAGCGGGAGTAGAAAACATTCAGTACTTC.